These 31 T cell receptor beta chains share one sample of origin, sequenced in a study of T cells in Graves' hyperthyroidism and ophthalmopathy. The TCR beta CDR3 regions underwent amplification using RNA transcripts as the source. TCR CDR3 regions were first amplified by RT-PCR with HTBI primers. TCRdb itself ran the multiplex PCR reads through MiXCR, one entry per CDR3 protein. Counted here are under 800,000 distinct CDR3 sequences, less than 15% occurring once; the ten biggest clones make up roughly 10%. Material for sequencing was blood. The receptors were gathered from a woman under 30 with Graves' hyperthyroidism.

This clonotype showed up many times. J is TRBJ2-1 and V is TRBV7-8; no clear D. V lost 1 base and J lost 12, with 19 bases in between. Germline V gene lookup returns CDR1 SGHVS and CDR2 FQNEAQ. The CDR3 is 15 amino acids. The CDR3 nucleotides read TGTGCCAGCAGCTTAGGACTGGCACTCAAGGGTAGGCAGTTCTTC. Translation gives CASSLGLALKGRQFF.

This clonotype was counted many times. The V gene is TRBV6-1, the J gene TRBJ2-3, with 11 bases that match TRBD1. The CDR3 length is 16 residues. J gave up 3 bases and V 5 bases, and 7 bases lay outside the gene matches. CDR1 is MNHNS, CDR2 SASEGT, per germline. The CDR3 reads CASSRDRGSLTDTQYF. CDR3 DNA sequence: TGTGCCAGCAGTCGGGACAGGGGGTCGTTGACAGATACGCAGTATTTT.

This clonotype was counted ten times or more. The rearrangement joins TRBV28 to TRBJ1-1, with a tentative D call TRBD1 (5 bases). CDR1 is MDHEN and CDR2 is SYDVKM in the germline V gene. CDR3 length: 14 amino acids. Trimming pared 1 base from V and 5 bases from J, leaving 11 bases between. The CDR3 region is CASSLSGAGTEAFF. CDR3 DNA: TGTGCCAGCAGTTTATCCGGGGCAGGGACTGAAGCTTTCTTT. The full variable domain, rest sourced from reference TRBV28 and TRBJ1-1, is DVKVTQSSRYLVKRTGEKVFLECVQDMDHENMFWYRQDPGLGLRLIYFSYDVKMKEKGDIPEGYSVSREKKERFSLILESASTNQTSMYLCASSLSGAGTEAFFGQGTRLTVV.

This clonotype was detected many times. CDR3 amino acids: CASTPRGSGTQYF. For the CDR3, the DNA is TGTGCCAGCACCCCCAGGGGGTCGGGTACGCAGTATTTT. The rearrangement joins TRBV5-8 to TRBJ2-3, with 7 bases identical to TRBD1. Losses at the gene ends were 6 bases for V and 8 bases for J; bases not matched to a gene: 9. The germline gives CDR1 SGHTS, CDR2 YDEGEE. The length of the CDR3 is 13 residues.

The chain couples TRBV6-5 to TRBJ1-2, with D possibly being TRBD1 (5 bases). Deletions cut 0 bases from V and 4 bases from J, with 9 bases between. The CDR3 is 14 amino acids. Germline CDR1 is MNHEY and CDR2 is SVGAGI. Here the CDR3 DNA reads TGTGCCAGCAGTTACTCGAAGGGGACCTATGGCTACACCTTC. It specifies CASSYSKGTYGYTF.

In this sample, this clonotype turned up many times. The chain's CDR3 is CSARLGEGQPQHF. The CDR3 nucleotides read TGCAGTGCTAGGTTGGGAGAGGGTCAGCCCCAGCATTTT. The V and J genes are TRBV20-1 and TRBJ1-5; D unclear. Germline values: CDR1 DFQATT, CDR2 SNEGSKA (reference sequence). V dropped 3 bases and J dropped 6 bases, with 12 bases sitting between them. The CDR3 totals 13 residues.

At least ten counts were recorded for this clonotype. The chain recombines TRBV12-3 or TRBV12-4 with TRBJ2-1; 10 nucleotides agree with TRBD2. The trim removed 6 bases at V and 4 bases at J, leaving 6 bases unmatched. The CDR3 is 15 residues long. The CDR3 protein is CASSPGLANYNEQFF. CDR3 bases: TGTGCCAGCAGCCCGGGACTAGCGAATTACAATGAGCAGTTCTTC.

This rearrangement joins TRBV4-3 to TRBJ2-2, with TRBD1 matching over 7 bases. CDR1 and CDR2 from the germline V gene are LGHNA and YSLEER. The CDR3 is 16 amino acids. V shed 3 bases and J 4 bases; nucleotides not matched to a gene: 8. CDR3 nucleotide sequence: TGCGCCAGCAGCCAGGGGCAGGGGGAGATCACCGGGGAGCTGTTTTTT. This gives the protein CASSQGQGEITGELFF.

This chain uses TRBV30 with TRBJ1-5; no clear D gene. The CDR3 runs 13 residues. From germline, CDR1 is GTSNPN and CDR2 SVGIG (reference sequence). V lost 0 bases and J lost 4, with 7 bases in between. CDR3 sequence: CAWSVSRNQPQHF. CDR3 nucleotides: TGTGCCTGGAGTGTATCCAGAAATCAGCCCCAGCATTTT.

In this sample, this clonotype turned up a few times. The chain employs TRBV9 and TRBJ2-5; D not resolved. V was trimmed by 0 bases and J by 1 base, leaving 7 bases between them. The germline CDR1 and CDR2 sequences are SGDLS and YYNGEE. This CDR3 has 14 residues. The CDR3, as DNA: TGTGCCAGCAGCGTAGGGCGAATCCAAGAGACCCAGTACTTC. Protein: CASSVGRIQETQYF.

This clonotype was detected a few times. J is TRBJ2-1 and V is TRBV4-3; D is unresolved. The V gene's germline CDR1 is LGHNA and CDR2 YSLEER. CDR3 length equals 17 residues. The V gene lost 1 base and the J gene lost 3 bases, with 16 bases spanning the gap. CDR3 protein: CASSQGAVPSGYNEQFF. Written as DNA, the CDR3 is TGCGCCAGCAGCCAAGGTGCAGTTCCGTCGGGCTACAATGAGCAGTTCTTC.

This clonotype occurred many times. The genes are TRBV28 and TRBJ1-1, with TRBD1 identical over 8 bases. CDR3 size: 14 residues. CDR1 is MDHEN, CDR2 SYDVKM, per germline. Trimming cost V 6 bases and J 1 base; bases outside gene matches: 4. CDR3 sequence (DNA): TGTGCCAGCAGGACAGGGGTACCGAACACTGAAGCTTTCTTT. This encodes CASRTGVPNTEAFF.

This clonotype appeared many times. The chain couples TRBV28 to TRBJ2-7, with D possibly being TRBD1 (5 bases). The germline V gene has CDR1 MDHEN and CDR2 SYDVKM. There are 14 residues in the CDR3. V was cut by 1 base and J by 4 bases, with 11 bases left in between. The CDR3 reads CASSLSGQGYEQYF. The CDR3 nucleotides read TGTGCCAGCAGTTTATCGGGCCAGGGTTACGAGCAGTACTTC.

This clonotype was seen ten or more times. The CDR3 loop is CSARENGPDTYF. CDR3 coding DNA: TGCAGTGCTAGAGAGAACGGCCCTGATACGTACTTC. The chain employs TRBV20-1 and TRBJ2-5; unclear D gene. From germline, CDR1 is DFQATT and CDR2 SNEGSKA (reference sequence). The CDR3 spans 12 residues. Trimming cost V 0 bases and J 13 bases, with 15 bases left between them.

This clonotype was observed a handful of times. V gene TRBV9 combines with J gene TRBJ2-1; 7 positions agree with TRBD2. The CDR3 contains 15 residues. After removal of 4 bases from V and 6 bases from J, the junction contained 10 bases not matched to a gene. Looked up from germline, CDR1 is SGDLS and CDR2 is YYNGEE. The CDR3 region is CASSPRLAPLNEQFF. CDR3 nucleotide sequence: TGTGCCAGCAGCCCCAGACTAGCCCCGCTCAATGAGCAGTTCTTC. Drawing the rest from reference TRBV9 and TRBJ2-1, the complete variable domain is DSGVTQTPKHLITATGQRVTLRCSPRSGDLSVYWYQQSLDQGLQFLIQYYNGEERAKGNILERFSAQQFPDLHSELNLSSLELGDSALYFCASSPRLAPLNEQFFGPGTRLTVL.

This clonotype was seen at least ten times. The chain links TRBV3-1 to TRBJ1-5; D gene uncertain. V lost 0 bases and J lost 4, with 4 bases in between. Germline assignment: CDR1 LGHDT and CDR2 YNNKEL (reference sequence). The CDR3 runs to 13 residues. The CDR3 loop reads CASSQDPNQPQHF. The CDR3 DNA is TGTGCCAGCAGCCAAGATCCAAATCAGCCCCAGCATTTT.

This clonotype occurred many times. The chain employs TRBV5-1 and TRBJ2-3, with 8 bases matching TRBD2. V trimming: 5 bases; J trimming: 2 bases; junction bases outside the gene matches: 7. Germline V gene lookup returns CDR1 SGHRS and CDR2 YFSETQ. This CDR3 region has 15 residues. In DNA, the CDR3 is TGCGCCAGCAGGGCTAGCGGGCTGCTCACAGATACGCAGTATTTT. Translating gives CASRASGLLTDTQYF.

As concerns this clonotype: A single base separates this from a much larger clone, so it may be a read error. The conserved final phenylalanine or tryptophan is absent from the CDR3, which likely points to a read error. The rearrangement uses TRBV9 and TRBJ1-5; D unresolved. Trimming pared 3 bases from V and 0 bases from J, leaving 10 bases between. The CDR3 is 15 amino acids. Germline CDR1 SGDLS, CDR2 YYNGEE. The CDR3 DNA sequence: TGTGCCAGCAGCGCCAAGGGAGATAGCAATCAGCCCCAGCATTTG. This sequence encodes CASSAKGDSNQPQHL.

This clonotype has ten or more counts. CDR3 nucleotide sequence: TGTGCCAGCAGCCCCCGGGGAACTCAGCCCCAGCATTTT. Translated: CASSPRGTQPQHF. This rearrangement joins TRBV2 to TRBJ1-5; D is ambiguous. This CDR3 spans 13 amino acids. In germline, CDR1 is SNHLY, CDR2 FYNNEI. The V gene lost 6 bases and the J gene lost 6 bases, with 12 bases spanning the gap.

Ten or more counts support this clonotype. This chain uses TRBV18 with TRBJ2-7; 7 positions match TRBD2. The CDR3 extends over 14 amino acids. Germline V CDR1 and CDR2: KGHSH, LQKENI. Trimming took 4 bases from V and 4 from J; bases not matched to a gene: 7. The CDR3 is CASSRVAGDYEQYF. DNA of the CDR3: TGTGCCAGCTCACGTGTAGCGGGCGATTACGAGCAGTACTTC.

The chain recombines TRBV4-1 with TRBJ2-5, with TRBD2 as a possible D gene (6 bases). Germline values: CDR1 MGHRA, CDR2 YSYEKL. V gave up 3 bases and J gave up 5 bases, with 16 bases separating them. The CDR3 contains 15 residues. CDR3 nucleotides: TGCGCCAGCAGCCAGATAGGGACTCGGGGGGAGACCCAGTACTTC. Amino acids: CASSQIGTRGETQYF.

In its sample, this clonotype was seen many times. CDR3 nucleotides: TGCGCCAGCAGCCCGGGACGGCTTTCCACAGATACGCAGTATTTT. Protein product: CASSPGRLSTDTQYF. The J gene is TRBJ2-3, the V gene TRBV5-1, with D possibly being TRBD1 or TRBD2 (5 bases each). The V gene lost 4 bases and the J gene lost 2 bases, with 14 bases spanning the gap. This CDR3 has 15 amino acids. From germline, CDR1 is SGHRS and CDR2 YFSETQ.

The chain carries TRBV19 and TRBJ2-7; no reliable D call. CDR3 length equals 11 residues. V lost 2 bases to trimming and J lost 5 bases, with 4 bases between them. Germline V gene lookup returns CDR1 LNHDA and CDR2 SQIVND (reference sequence). CDR3 DNA sequence: TGTGCCAGTAGTATAAGCGACGAGCAGTACTTC. It codes for CASSISDEQYF.

The sample holds many counts of this clonotype. The chain carries TRBV20-1 and TRBJ1-6; 7 positions agree with TRBD1. CDR1 is DFQATT, CDR2 SNEGSKA, per germline (reference sequence). V shed 3 bases, J shed 8 bases, and the junction held 7 bases outside the gene matches. This CDR3 spans 14 amino acids. CDR3 DNA sequence: TGCAGTGCTAGGGTAGGGACAGCGGATTCACCCCTCCACTTT. This codes for CSARVGTADSPLHF.

This chain connects TRBV6-2 or TRBV6-3 to TRBJ1-5; tentatively, D is TRBD1 (5 bases). This CDR3 region has 17 residues. Germline CDR1 is MNHEY and CDR2 is SVGEGT. Trimming removed 2 bases from V and 2 bases from J, with 16 bases in between. The CDR3 DNA is TGTGCCAGCAGTTACGAAAGGGGAAGGTGGGGCAATCAGCCCCAGCATTTT. Its protein product is CASSYERGRWGNQPQHF.

In its sample, this clonotype was seen a few times. The gene calls are TRBV3-1 and TRBJ2-5; TRBD2 aligns across 10 bases. From germline, CDR1 is LGHDT and CDR2 YNNKEL (reference sequence). The CDR3 sequence is 15 residues long. V was clipped by 3 bases and J by 4 bases; unmatched bases: 5. CDR3 sequence reads: CASSHLLAGVETQYF. CDR3 sequence (DNA): TGTGCCAGCAGCCATCTTCTAGCGGGAGTAGAGACCCAGTACTTC.

This clonotype was recorded many times. This rearrangement joins TRBV18 to TRBJ2-5, with D possibly called TRBD1 or TRBD2 (5 bases each). This CDR3 contains 12 residues. The ends were cut back, 4 bases at V and 5 bases at J, with 8 bases in the middle. Germline V gives CDR1 KGHSH, CDR2 LQKENI. The CDR3: CASSQGRETQYF. The CDR3 coding sequence is TGTGCCAGCTCACAGGGACGGGAGACCCAGTACTTC.

The chain uses TRBV4-3 and TRBJ2-7, with D uncertain. Germline-derived CDR1 and CDR2 are LGHNA and YSLEER. V gave up 1 base and J gave up 2 bases, with 9 bases separating them. The CDR3 spans 14 residues. Here the CDR3 reads CASSQGLGTYEQYF. The CDR3 DNA sequence: TGCGCCAGCAGCCAAGGCCTTGGGACCTACGAGCAGTACTTC.

This chain uses TRBV12-3 or TRBV12-4 with TRBJ2-3; 10 nucleotides agree with TRBD1. CDR3 size: 14 residues. J lost 9 bases, V lost 6 bases, and 9 bases had no gene match. The CDR3 bases are TGTGCCAGCAGCCCAGACGACAGGGGGCAGACGCAGTATTTT. It specifies CASSPDDRGQTQYF.

The V gene is TRBV29-1, the J gene TRBJ1-2; D gene uncertain. V lost 7 bases, J lost 0 bases, and 6 bases lay in between. Germline lookup yields CDR1 SQVTM and CDR2 ANQGSEA. The CDR3 is made up of 11 amino acids. As DNA, the CDR3 is TGCAGCGCTGTGTCTAACTATGGCTACACCTTC. Residues: CSAVSNYGYTF.

Ten or more counts support this clonotype. The chain joins TRBV30 to TRBJ2-1; D not certain. Germline-derived CDR1 and CDR2 are GTSNPN and SVGIG (reference sequence). CDR3 length: 12 amino acids. The V and J ends lost 5 bases and 6 bases respectively, with 11 bases between them. The CDR3 nucleotides read TGTGCCTGGCTCCTTTGGGGCAATGAGCAGTTCTTC. Its protein is CAWLLWGNEQFF.